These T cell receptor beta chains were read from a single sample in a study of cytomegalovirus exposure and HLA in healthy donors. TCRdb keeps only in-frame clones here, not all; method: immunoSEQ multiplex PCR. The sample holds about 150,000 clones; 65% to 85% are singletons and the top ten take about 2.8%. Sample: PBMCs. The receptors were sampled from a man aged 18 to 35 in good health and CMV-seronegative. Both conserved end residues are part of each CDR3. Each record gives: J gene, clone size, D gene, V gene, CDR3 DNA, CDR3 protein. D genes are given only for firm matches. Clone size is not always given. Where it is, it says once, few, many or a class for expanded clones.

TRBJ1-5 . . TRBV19 TGTGCCAGTGACCCGGGCAGGGTTGGGGATCAGCCCCAGCATTTT CASDPGRVGDQPQHF
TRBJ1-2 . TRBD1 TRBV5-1 TGCGCCAGCAGCTTGACAGGGGACTATGGCTACACCTTC CASSLTGDYGYTF
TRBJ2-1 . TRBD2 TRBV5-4 TGTGCCAGCAGCTTGGCGCTAGCGGGACTTAACAATGAGCAGTTCTTC CASSLALAGLNNEQFF
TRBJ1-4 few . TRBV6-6 TGTGCCACCCTGGACCGGGGAAAACTGTTTTTT CATLDRGKLFF
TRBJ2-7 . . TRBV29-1 TGCAGCGTCGGGACACCTAGTCGCGAGCAGTACTTC CSVGTPSREQYF
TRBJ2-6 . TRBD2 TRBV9 TGTGCCAGCAGCCTTAGAGGCACGGGGCTAGCGGGTGACTTCTCTGGGGCCAACGTCCTGACTTTC CASSLRGTGLAGDFSGANVLTF
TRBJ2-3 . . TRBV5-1 TGCGCCAGCAGCTTGGACACGGGAACCACAGATACGCAGTATTTT CASSLDTGTTDTQYF
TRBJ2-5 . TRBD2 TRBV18 TGTGCCAGCTCACTCCGGACTAGCGGGGAGACCCAGTACTTC CASSLRTSGETQYF
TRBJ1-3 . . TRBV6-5 TGTGCCAGCGCTCGGGGGGCTGGAAACACCATATATTTT CASARGAGNTIYF
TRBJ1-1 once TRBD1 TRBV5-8 TGTGCCAGCAGCGTCCGGGACAGGGCAACTGAAGCTTTCTTT CASSVRDRATEAFF
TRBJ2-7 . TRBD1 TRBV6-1 TGTGCCAGCAGTGAAGGTAGGACAGGGATATGGTACGAGCAGTACTTC CASSEGRTGIWYEQYF
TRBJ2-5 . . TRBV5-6 TGTGCCAGCAGCTTGGGTGCGGGGAATCGAGAGACCCAGTACTTC CASSLGAGNRETQYF
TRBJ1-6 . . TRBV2 TGTGCCAGCAGTGAAGCGGGGGGTGTGGGATATAATTCACCCCTCCACTTT CASSEAGGVGYNSPLHF
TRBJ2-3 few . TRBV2 TGTGCCAGCAGCCTCTCTATCCCCCCCCAGTATTTT CASSLSIPPQYF
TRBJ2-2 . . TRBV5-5 TGTGCCAGCAGCTTGTTCAGGGCAGGGGTCGGCACCGGGGAGCTGTTTTTT CASSLFRAGVGTGELFF
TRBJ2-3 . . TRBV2 TGTGCCAGCAGTCCAAATGATTTGACACGGCCGACGCAGTATTTT CASSPNDLTRPTQYF
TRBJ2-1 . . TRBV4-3 TGCGCCAGCAGCCTAACGTACCCTGTTAGCTCCTACAATGAGCAGTTCTTC CASSLTYPVSSYNEQFF
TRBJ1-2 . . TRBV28 TGTGCCAGCAGTTTTCCAGGGTTTAGCGGCTACACCTTC CASSFPGFSGYTF
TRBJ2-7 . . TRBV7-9 TGTGCCAGCAGCTTCGACAGCTACGAGCAGTACTTC CASSFDSYEQYF
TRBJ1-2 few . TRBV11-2 TGTGCCAGCAGCTTAGGGGTCGGGTCGGGTGGCTACACCTTC CASSLGVGSGGYTF
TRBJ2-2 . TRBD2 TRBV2 TGTGCCAGCAGGGGACTAGCAGGAACCGGGGAGCTGTTTTTT CASRGLAGTGELFF
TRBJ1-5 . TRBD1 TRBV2 TGTGCCAGCAGTGGGAACAGGGGAGGTAGCAATCAGCCCCAGCATTTT CASSGNRGGSNQPQHF
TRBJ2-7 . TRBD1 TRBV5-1 TGCGCCAGCAGCACGGGACAGGTATACGAGCAGTACTTC CASSTGQVYEQYF
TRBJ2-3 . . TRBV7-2 TGTGCCAGCAGGGGCGGGATGTCTAGCACAGATACGCAGTATTTT CASRGGMSSTDTQYF
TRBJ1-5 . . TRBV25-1 TGTGCCAGCAGTGAATCGGCCGGGAGGAGCAATCAGCCCCAGCATTTT CASSESAGRSNQPQHF
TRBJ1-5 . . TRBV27 TGTGCCAGCAGTTTGGCGGGGGGGCAGCCCCAGCATTTT CASSLAGGQPQHF
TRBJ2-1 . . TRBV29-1 TGCAGCGTTCGAGGACACTACTCCTACAATGAGCAGTTCTTC CSVRGHYSYNEQFF
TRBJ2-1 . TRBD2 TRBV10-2 TGCGCCAGCAGTTGGGACTACTACAATGAGCAGTTCTTC CASSWDYYNEQFF
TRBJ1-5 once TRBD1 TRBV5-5 TGTGCCAGCAGCCCGGCCAGAGTCTATAGGGACAGTCAGCCCCAGCATTTT CASSPARVYRDSQPQHF
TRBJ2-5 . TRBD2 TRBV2 TGTGCCACCAAGGCCGGGACTAGCGGGGGGCAGCGGTGGGAGACCCAGTACTTC CATKAGTSGGQRWETQYF
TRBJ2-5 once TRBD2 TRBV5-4 TGTGCCAGCAGCCGCCCCATGCTGAGCGGGAGGGAGGAGACCCAGTACTTC CASSRPMLSGREETQYF
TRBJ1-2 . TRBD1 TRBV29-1 TGCAGCGTTGGGGATGGACAGGGCTCACACTATGGCTACACCTTC CSVGDGQGSHYGYTF
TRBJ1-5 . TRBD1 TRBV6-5 TGTGCCAGCAGTTACTCTGGACAGGGTACGGTTCAGCCCCAGCATTTT CASSYSGQGTVQPQHF
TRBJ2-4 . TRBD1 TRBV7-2 TGTGCCAGCAGCTCGGGACAGGGGAACATTCAGTACTTC CASSSGQGNIQYF
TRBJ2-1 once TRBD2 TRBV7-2 TGTGCCAGCAGCTTAGATTTAGCGGGGGCTGGCAATGAGCAGTTCTTC CASSLDLAGAGNEQFF
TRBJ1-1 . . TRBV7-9 TGTGCCAGCAGCTTAGTTACGGTGAACACTGAAGCTTTCTTT CASSLVTVNTEAFF
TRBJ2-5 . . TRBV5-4 TGTGCCAGCAGCTATGCAGTTCAAGAGGCCCAGTACTTC CASSYAVQEAQYF
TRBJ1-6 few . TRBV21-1 TGTGCCAGCAGCACAACAGGGGATAATTCACCCCTCCACTTT CASSTTGDNSPLHF
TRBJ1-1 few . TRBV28 TGTGCCAGCAGCCCTCAGACTCAGCTGAACACTGAAGCTTTCTTT CASSPQTQLNTEAFF
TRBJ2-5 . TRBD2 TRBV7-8 TGTGCCAGCAGCTTAGGTCCAGCGGGGGGGCCTTTTACAGAGACCCAGTACTTC CASSLGPAGGPFTETQYF
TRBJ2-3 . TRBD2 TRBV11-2 TGTGCCAGCAGCTATATTACTAGCGGGGGGGCCTCAGATACGCAGTATTTT CASSYITSGGASDTQYF
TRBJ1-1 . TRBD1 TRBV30 TGTGCCTGGAGTGTACAGGGGGACACTGAAGCTTTCTTT CAWSVQGDTEAFF
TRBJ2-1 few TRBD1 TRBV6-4 TGTGCCAGCAGCCGGGACAGGAACGGAATTAATGAGCAGTTCTTC CASSRDRNGINEQFF
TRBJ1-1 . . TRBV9 TGTGCCAGCAGCGAGGAGACCGGACTGTACAAAGCTTTCTTT CASSEETGLYKAFF
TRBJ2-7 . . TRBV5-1 TGCGCCAGCAGCTTGGCCCAAGTGACTACCTACGAGCAGTACTTC CASSLAQVTTYEQYF